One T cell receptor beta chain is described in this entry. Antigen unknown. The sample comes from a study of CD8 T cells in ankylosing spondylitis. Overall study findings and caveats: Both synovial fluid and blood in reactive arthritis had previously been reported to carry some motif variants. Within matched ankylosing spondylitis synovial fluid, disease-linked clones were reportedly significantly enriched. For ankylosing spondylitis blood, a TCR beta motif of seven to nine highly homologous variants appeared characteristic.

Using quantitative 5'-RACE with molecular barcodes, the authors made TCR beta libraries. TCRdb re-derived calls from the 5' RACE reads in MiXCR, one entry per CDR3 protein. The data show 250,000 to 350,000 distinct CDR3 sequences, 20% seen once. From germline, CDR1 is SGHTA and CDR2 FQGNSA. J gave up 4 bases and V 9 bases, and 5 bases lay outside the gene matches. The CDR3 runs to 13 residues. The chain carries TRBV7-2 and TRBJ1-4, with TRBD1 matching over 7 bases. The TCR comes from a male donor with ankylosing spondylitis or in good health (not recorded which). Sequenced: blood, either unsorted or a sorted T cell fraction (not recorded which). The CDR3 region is CASAGQRNEKLFF. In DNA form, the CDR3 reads TGTGCCAGTGCGGGACAGCGTAATGAAAAACTGTTTTTT.